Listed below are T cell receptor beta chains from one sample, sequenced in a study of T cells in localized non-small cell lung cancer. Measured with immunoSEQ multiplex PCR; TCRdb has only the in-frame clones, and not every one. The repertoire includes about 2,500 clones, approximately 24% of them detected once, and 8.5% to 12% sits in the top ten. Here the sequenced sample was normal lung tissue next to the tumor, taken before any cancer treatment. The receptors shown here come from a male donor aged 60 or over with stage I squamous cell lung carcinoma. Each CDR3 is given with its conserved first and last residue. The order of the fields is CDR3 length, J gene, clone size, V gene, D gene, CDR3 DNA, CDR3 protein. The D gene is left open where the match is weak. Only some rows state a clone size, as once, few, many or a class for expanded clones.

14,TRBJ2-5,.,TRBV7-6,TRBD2,TGTGCCAGCAGCTTAGGAGCGGGAAGAGAGACCCAGTACTTC,CASSLGAGRETQYF
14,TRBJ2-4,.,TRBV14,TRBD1,TGTGCCAGCAGCCAAGGACAGGGGCGCAACATTCAGTACTTC,CASSQGQGRNIQYF
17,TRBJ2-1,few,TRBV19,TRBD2,TGTGCCAGTACCTCGAGGGCTAGCGGGGGACCTGGCAATGAGCAGTTCTTC,CASTSRASGGPGNEQFF
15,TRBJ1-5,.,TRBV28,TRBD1,TGTGCCAGCAGTTTGGGACAGGGACGAAACCAGCCCCAGCATTTT,CASSLGQGRNQPQHF
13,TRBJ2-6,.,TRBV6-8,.,TGTGCCAGCAGTTTACCTGGGGCCAACGTCCTGACTTTC,CASSLPGANVLTF
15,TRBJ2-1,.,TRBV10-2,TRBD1,TGCGCCAGCAGGGAGGACAGGGTCGTCTACAATGAGCAGTTCTTC,CASREDRVVYNEQFF
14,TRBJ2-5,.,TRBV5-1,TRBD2,TGCGCCAGCCGGCCGGGACTAACACAAGAGACCCAGTACTTC,CASRPGLTQETQYF
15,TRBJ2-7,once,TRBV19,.,TGTGCCAGTAGTATCGACAGGTTGAACTCCTACGAGCAGTACTTC,CASSIDRLNSYEQYF
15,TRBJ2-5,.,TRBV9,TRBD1,TGTGCCAGCAGCGCGAGACAGGGTAGAGAGGAGACCCAGTACTTC,CASSARQGREETQYF
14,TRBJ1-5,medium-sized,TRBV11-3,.,TGTGCCAGCAGCTTAAGGGTCGACAATCAGCCCCAGCATTTT,CASSLRVDNQPQHF
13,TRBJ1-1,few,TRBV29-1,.,TGCAGCGTTTCAAGGGGATGGACCACTGAAGCTTTCTTT,CSVSRGWTTEAFF
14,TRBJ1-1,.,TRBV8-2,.,TGTGCCAGCAGTTCACGACAGGGGACCACTGAAGCTTTCTTT,CASSSRQGTTEAFF
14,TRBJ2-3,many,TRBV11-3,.,TGTGCCAGCAGCTCTGGGCCGACCGGGGATACGCAGTATTTT,CASSSGPTGDTQYF
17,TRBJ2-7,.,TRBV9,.,TGTGCCAGCAGCGTAGGTCCAGGGGCAGGATCCTCCTACGAGCAGTACTTC,CASSVGPGAGSSYEQYF
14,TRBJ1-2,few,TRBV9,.,TGTGCCAGCAGCACGAGGACAGATAGGAGCGGCTACACCTTC,CASSTRTDRSGYTF
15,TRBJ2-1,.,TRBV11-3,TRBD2,TGTGCCAGCAGTTTCGCGGGAGGTTTCGACAATGAGCAGTTCTTC,CASSFAGGFDNEQFF
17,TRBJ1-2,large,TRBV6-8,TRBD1,TGTGCCACAAAAAGCGAACCTGGGGACAGGGGATTCTATGGCTACACCTTC,CATKSEPGDRGFYGYTF
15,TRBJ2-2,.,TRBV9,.,TGTGCCAGCAGTGAGGGGAAAGTCTCCCCTGGGGAGCTGTTTTTT,CASSEGKVSPGELFF
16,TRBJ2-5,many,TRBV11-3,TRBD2,TGTGCCAGCAGCCCCTTTGGACTAGCGAAGAGAGAGACCCAGTACTTC,CASSPFGLAKRETQYF
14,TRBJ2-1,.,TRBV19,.,TGTGCCAGTAGTATCACTCCTGGTGGCCATGAGCAGTTCTTC,CASSITPGGHEQFF
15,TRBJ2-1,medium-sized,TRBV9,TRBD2,TGTGCCAGCACCCCCCTTGTAGCGGGAATTGGTGAGCAGTTCTTC,CASTPLVAGIGEQFF
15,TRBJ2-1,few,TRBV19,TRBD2,TGTGCCAGTAGTATTTCAGCGGGAGTCCGGCATTCAGAGTTCTTC,CASSISAGVRHSEFF
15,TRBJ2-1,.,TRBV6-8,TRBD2,TGTGCCAGCAGGTATCTAGCGGGGGGAAACAATGAGCAGTTCTTC,CASRYLAGGNNEQFF
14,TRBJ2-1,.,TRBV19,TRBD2,TGTGCCAGTAGTATAAGTGGGGGGGACGCTGAGCAGTTCTTC,CASSISGGDAEQFF
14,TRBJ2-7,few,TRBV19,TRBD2,TGTGCCAGTAGCCCCGGACTAGCGGACTACGAGCAGTACTTC,CASSPGLADYEQYF
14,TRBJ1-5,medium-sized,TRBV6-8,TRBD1,TGTGCCAGCAGTGATTACAGGGGACTCCAGCCCCAGCATTTT,CASSDYRGLQPQHF
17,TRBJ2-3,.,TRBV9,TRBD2,TGTGCCAGCAGCCTTACTAGCGGGAGAGATGTGGCAGATACGCAGTATTTT,CASSLTSGRDVADTQYF
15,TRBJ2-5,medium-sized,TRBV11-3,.,TGTGCCAGCAGCTTAGGCCCCTCAAGGGGGGAGACCCAGTACTTC,CASSLGPSRGETQYF
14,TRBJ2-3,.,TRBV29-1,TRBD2,TGCAGCGTTGATAAAGCGGGGGCCACAGATACGCAGTATTTT,CSVDKAGATDTQYF
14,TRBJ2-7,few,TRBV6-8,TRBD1,TGTGCCAGCAGCCGCGGGACAGGCGTTTACGAGCAGTACTTC,CASSRGTGVYEQYF
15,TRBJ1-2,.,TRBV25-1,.,TGTGCCAGCAGTGTAGGGGCTCTAAAGGGTTTTGGCTACACCTTC,CASSVGALKGFGYTF
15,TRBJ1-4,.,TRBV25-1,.,TGTGCCAGCAGTGAATGGATAGGCACTAATGAAAAACTGTTTTTT,CASSEWIGTNEKLFF
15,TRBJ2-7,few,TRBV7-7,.,TGTGCCAGCAGCTTAGGGACGGCTTCCTCCTACGAGCAGTACTTC,CASSLGTASSYEQYF
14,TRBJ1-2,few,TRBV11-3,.,TGTGCCAGCACCCTCGGGACGGACAACTATGGCTACACCTTC,CASTLGTDNYGYTF
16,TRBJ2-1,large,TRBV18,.,TGTGCCAGCTCCCTACGCACGGGCCAATCTCGGTATGAGCAGTTCTTC,CASSLRTGQSRYEQFF
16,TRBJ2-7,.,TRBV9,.,TGTGCCAGCAGCGTAGAGGGGACCCCCAACCGGTACGAGCAGTACTTC,CASSVEGTPNRYEQYF
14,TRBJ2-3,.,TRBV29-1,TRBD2,TGCAGCGTTGAGGTAGCGGGAGTCTCAGATACGCAGTATTTT,CSVEVAGVSDTQYF
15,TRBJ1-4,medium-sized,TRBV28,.,TGTGCTACCCTAAAGGGGGGAGACATAGATGAAAAACTGTTTTTT,CATLKGGDIDEKLFF
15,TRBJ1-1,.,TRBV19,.,TGTGCCAGTAGTCCCGACTCTCGGTCTCGGACTGAAGCTTTCTTT,CASSPDSRSRTEAFF
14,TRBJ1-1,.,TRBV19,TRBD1,TGTGCCAGTAGTATAAACGGACAGGGGACTGAAGCTTTCTTT,CASSINGQGTEAFF
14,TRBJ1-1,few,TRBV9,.,TGTGCCAGCAGCGCCAGGACCGGGGGTACTGAAGCTTTCTTT,CASSARTGGTEAFF
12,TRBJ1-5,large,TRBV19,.,TGTGCCAGTAGTATAGCAGGGCAGCCCCAGCATTTT,CASSIAGQPQHF
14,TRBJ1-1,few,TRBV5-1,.,TGCGCCAGCAGCGATTCGGGGGCTCACACTGAAGCTTTCTTT,CASSDSGAHTEAFF
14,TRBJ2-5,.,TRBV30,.,TGTGCCTGGAGGAGGCTTCAGGCGGGAGAGACCCAGTACTTC,CAWRRLQAGETQYF
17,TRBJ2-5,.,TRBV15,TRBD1,TGTGCCACCAGCAGTCCCCGGGACAGGGGGAGGCGAGAGACCCAGTACTTC,CATSSPRDRGRRETQYF
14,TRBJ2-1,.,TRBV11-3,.,TGTGCCAGCAGCCTGACTGGCAGGGGAGGGGAGCAGTTCTTC,CASSLTGRGGEQFF
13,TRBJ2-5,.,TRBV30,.,TGTGCCTCCGAGCGAGACGGTCAAGAGACCCAGTACTTC,CASERDGQETQYF
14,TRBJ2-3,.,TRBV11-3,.,TGTGCCAGCAGCCTAGGTACTAGCACAGATACGCAGTATTTT,CASSLGTSTDTQYF
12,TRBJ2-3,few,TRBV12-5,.,TGTGCTAGTGGTTTGGTCACAGATACGCAGTATTTT,CASGLVTDTQYF
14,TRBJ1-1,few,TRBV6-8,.,TGTGCCAGCAGTCCTTTCGAAGACAGCTATGAAGCTTTCTTT,CASSPFEDSYEAFF